Below, one T cell receptor (beta chain) is given with its context. The germline V and J ends were trimmed by 1 base and 3 bases, with 9 bases remaining between them. The CDR3 runs to 14 residues. CDR1 is LGHNA and CDR2 is YSLEER in the germline V gene. This record belongs to a study of response to subunit inactivated influenza vaccine. TCRdb re-called the RT-PCR reads with MiXCR, one entry per CDR3 protein. Here the sample spans roughly 550,000 distinct CDR3 sequences, 20% to 25% being singletons. This sample also belongs to another study, concerning T cells expressing NK-cell markers. That work states: What made the TCR beta cDNA was 5'RACE template switching with UMIs. A range of 1.0-7.0% of CD8+ T cells consisted of dominant NKG2C+ clonotypes in roughly 6 donors.

Sequencing was performed on CD4+ T cells sorted from PBMCs, taken approximately 13 days after vaccination. The source is a man over 45 who received an inactivated influenza vaccine. This chain links TRBV4-3 with TRBJ1-1; no clear D gene. The CDR3 DNA sequence: TGCGCCAGCAGCCAAGTTTCCCCCCACACTGAAGCTTTCTTT. Amino acids: CASSQVSPHTEAFF.